This T cell receptor beta chain was captured in a study of tumor-infiltrating lymphocytes in primary liver carcinoma listed by TCRdb under 2017. About the full investigation: Of the five patients, three men and two women aged 30 to 69 years, four had hepatocellular carcinoma and one had combined HCC and intrahepatic cholangiocarcinoma. The five patients had tumors of stage T1-T3 N0M0, with maximum diameters ranging from 4.2 to 10 cm. Each sample produced roughly 3.5 to 7.13 million productive TCRbeta reads, and read depth showed no significant difference between tissue types. Across five regions of each liver tumor, along with adjacent normal tissue and blood, the study brought together TCRbeta repertoire sequencing, expression microarrays and whole-exome sequencing. TCRbeta repertoire sequencing covered about 35 specimens from 5 patients: roughly 25 tumor regions, 5 adjacent noncancerous liver tissues and 5 peripheral blood samples. High reproducibility was observed for the technical replicate repertoires, with mean shared-clone rates approximately 0.9 and correlation coefficients above 0.98. Summary of the overall study and its limitations: The top 250 clones accounted for a significantly greater share of the repertoire in tumors than in blood (p = 0.039). The study included only a few patients, and the authors note findings should be validated in a larger study. Comparison of CD4+ and CD8+ T cell repertoires was precluded by the use of bulk unsorted samples. Pairs of tumor regions showed greater repertoire overlap (mean about 36%) than tumor-adjacent pairs (roughly 17%) or tumor-blood pairs (roughly 14%), which is consistent with antigen-driven expansion. Because sequencing covered only the TCR beta chain and unpaired alpha chains were not captured, true repertoire diversity is likely underestimated.

The germline V gene supplies CDR1 SNHLY and CDR2 FYNNEI. V has 4 bases trimmed and J has 4 bases trimmed; junction bases matching no gene number 5. There are 14 amino acids in the CDR3, from cysteine to phenylalanine inclusive. Of all the DNA, just the CDR3 is kept, 42 bases in frame from base 1. Comments on this clonotype: Its target antigen remains unknown. Base qualities are not recorded, but no much larger clone differs from it by a single base.

Starting from 450 to 500 ng total RNA, TCRbeta-specific cDNA was produced by reverse transcription with a constant-region primer and ProtoScript II reverse transcriptase. Three nested multiplex PCR rounds, following a slightly modified ARM-PCR procedure, were used to build the TCRbeta libraries. Each of the first two PCR rounds ran for roughly 9 cycles using multiplex TRBV1-TRBV30 forward primers together with a Cbeta reverse primer. Sample barcodes and Illumina adapters were added in a final 25-cycle PCR with Deep VentR polymerase. Before sequencing, amplicons of 200-500 bp were gel-purified using a QIAquick gel extraction kit. TCRbeta amplicons were sequenced on an Illumina HiSeq 2500 with 250-bp paired-end reads. On the study's bioinformatics: Trimmomatic v0.33 was used to quality-trim the reads, and FLASH v1.2.11 was used to merge paired reads so that full CDR3 sequences could be recovered. MiGEC v1.2.1b assigned V, D and J germline segments to the rearranged TCRbeta sequences. Clonotype statistics and Shannon-Wiener diversity indices were calculated with VDJtools v1.0.0. To cut down on sampling bias, every analysis after diversity analysis relied on just the 250 most abundant clonotypes from each sample. TCRdb reanalyzed the raw reads on its own, using fastp at Q25 for trimming and MiXCR for clone calling, and kept in-frame beta chains. Rows matching on CDR3 protein sequence are summarized as one entry with the most common DNA and genes. It is TCRdb's table, rather than the study itself, that gives the V and J calls and clone size. Present in this sample are approximately 92,000 distinct CDR3 sequences, less than 75% of which were seen just once. About 27% of the sample goes to the ten largest clones.

Without any cell sorting, total RNA and DNA were extracted together from about 20-30 mg of bulk tissue using the AllPrep DNA/RNA mini kit. Surgical resection was performed in China between November 2015 and early 2016 on 5 or 6 patients with histopathologically diagnosed primary liver carcinoma. At the time of sampling, the patients had chronic HBV infection and had not received any treatment. Pieces of fresh tumor and adjacent tissue were cut in half, with one half kept in RNAlater at -80 degrees C and the other half sent for histology. The origin of this receptor is a middle-aged man with primary liver carcinoma and hepatitis B virus infection. Here the chain combines TRBV2 and TRBJ1-2, and 8 bases in between align with TRBD1. Material for sequencing was tumor-adjacent normal liver tissue. Here the CDR3 is given as CASSVQTGAYGYTF. The nucleotide sequence reads TGTGCCAGCAGTGTACAGACAGGGGCCTATGGCTACACCTTC.